These T cell receptor beta chains were read from a single sample in a study of cytomegalovirus exposure and HLA in healthy donors. Sequencing was performed with immunoSEQ multiplex PCR; in TCRdb, only in-frame clones are kept and a portion is missing. The top ten clones hold approximately 1.4% of a sample with 55,000 to 75,000 clones, approximately 87% of them seen once. The specimen sequenced was PBMCs. The receptors here all came from a man between 18 and 35 years old in good health and CMV-seronegative. Both conserved end residues are part of each CDR3. Each record gives: D gene, V gene, J gene, clone size, CDR3 protein, CDR3 DNA. The D gene is left open where the match is weak. Clone size is stated in some rows and not others, as once, few, many or a class when expanded.

>.|TRBV6-5|TRBJ1-2|.
CASSYQGQTPLGYTF
TGTGCCAGCAGTTACCAAGGACAGACCCCATTGGGCTACACCTTC
>TRBD2|TRBV10-1|TRBJ2-3|.
CASSRRGETDTQYF
TGCGCCAGCAGCCGGCGGGGGGAAACAGATACGCAGTATTTT
>TRBD1|TRBV5-8|TRBJ1-5|.
CASSRPPGTGGQPQHF
TGTGCCAGCAGCCGACCCCCCGGGACAGGGGGCCAGCCCCAGCATTTT
>.|TRBV5-6|TRBJ1-4|.
CASSSAQGGEKLFF
TGTGCCAGCAGCTCGGCCCAGGGTGGTGAAAAACTGTTTTTT
>TRBD1|TRBV6-1|TRBJ1-5|.
CASSGTGGNQPQHF
TGTGCCAGCAGTGGGACAGGGGGAAATCAGCCCCAGCATTTT
>.|TRBV7-9|TRBJ2-1|.
CASSLGGNGNEQFF
TGTGCCAGCAGCTTAGGAGGGAACGGAAATGAGCAGTTCTTC
>.|TRBV6-5|TRBJ1-6|.
CASSYGQASPLHF
TGTGCCAGCAGTTACGGTCAGGCATCACCCCTCCACTTT
>.|TRBV4-1|TRBJ1-5|.
CASSEDGNQPQHF
TGCGCCAGCAGCGAGGATGGTAATCAGCCCCAGCATTTT
>TRBD1|TRBV2|TRBJ1-6|.
CASSAGQGRSPLHF
TGTGCCAGCAGTGCGGGACAGGGGAGGTCACCCCTCCACTTT
>TRBD1|TRBV5-4|TRBJ2-5|.
CASSRTGGSIQETQYF
TGTGCCAGCAGCAGAACAGGGGGGTCAATCCAAGAGACCCAGTACTTC
>.|TRBV28|TRBJ1-1|.
CASSVGTPRTEAFF
TGTGCCAGCAGTGTAGGGACACCACGCACTGAAGCTTTCTTT
>TRBD1|TRBV19|TRBJ2-7|.
CASRRTGGAYEQYF
TGTGCCAGCCGCAGGACAGGGGGGGCCTACGAGCAGTACTTC
>TRBD1|TRBV2|TRBJ1-6|.
CASSELDRGNSPLHF
TGTGCCAGCAGTGAACTAGACAGGGGAAATTCACCCCTCCACTTT
>.|TRBV27|TRBJ1-5|.
CAPRVSNQPQHF
TGTGCCCCCCGGGTTAGCAATCAGCCCCAGCATTTT
>.|TRBV30|TRBJ2-2|.
CAWNFIGELFF
TGTGCCTGGAATTTTATCGGGGAGCTGTTTTTT
>.|TRBV21-1|TRBJ1-2|once
CASRQVYSNYGYTF
TGTGCCAGCAGACAGGTTTATTCTAACTATGGCTACACCTTC
>TRBD2|TRBV9|TRBJ2-3|.
CASSTGLPDTQYF
TGTGCCAGCAGCACGGGACTACCGGATACGCAGTATTTT
>TRBD1|TRBV2|TRBJ2-1|.
CASSESQGAINEQFF
TGTGCCAGCAGTGAATCACAGGGGGCTATCAATGAGCAGTTCTTC
>.|TRBV19|TRBJ2-7|.
CASSMSDTYEQYF
TGTGCCAGTAGTATGTCCGACACCTACGAGCAGTACTTC
>.|TRBV5-1|TRBJ1-1|once
CASSLAVEANTEAFF
TGCGCCAGCAGCTTGGCCGTCGAGGCGAACACTGAAGCTTTCTTT
>.|TRBV7-9|TRBJ1-2|.
CAIFPGSGRVNYGYTF
TGTGCCATATTTCCCGGCTCGGGCAGGGTTAACTATGGCTACACCTTC
>.|TRBV11-1|TRBJ1-1|.
CASSLEENTEAFF
TGTGCCAGCAGCTTGGAGGAGAACACTGAAGCTTTCTTT
>.|TRBV7-9|TRBJ1-1|.
CASSAEAFF
TGTGCCAGCAGCGCGGAAGCTTTCTTT
>TRBD1|TRBV30|TRBJ1-5|.
CAWSVAGGNRPQHF
TGTGCCTGGAGTGTAGCAGGGGGAAATCGGCCCCAGCATTTT
>.|TRBV4-1|TRBJ1-6|.
CASSSHRFSSYNSPLHF
TGCGCCAGCAGCTCCCACAGGTTTAGCTCCTATAATTCACCCCTCCACTTT
>.|TRBV7-9|TRBJ2-7|.
CASSLVGHEQYF
TGTGCCAGCAGCTTAGTGGGCCACGAGCAGTACTTC
>TRBD1|TRBV7-9|TRBJ2-3|.
CASSLGLTGDGTDTQYF
TGTGCCAGCAGCTTAGGACTTACAGGGGACGGCACAGATACGCAGTATTTT
>TRBD1|TRBV4-1|TRBJ2-7|.
CASSQVTGGYSYEQYF
TGCGCCAGCAGCCAAGTGACAGGGGGCTATTCCTACGAGCAGTACTTC
>.|TRBV4-1|TRBJ2-3|.
CASSLKQGGSGDTQYF
TGCGCCAGCAGCCTAAAACAGGGTGGTTCAGGAGATACGCAGTATTTT
>.|TRBV6-6|TRBJ1-2|.
CASSYEPQGLYGYTF
TGTGCCAGCAGTTACGAACCCCAGGGGCTCTATGGCTACACCTTC
>.|TRBV10-3|TRBJ1-1|.
CAISGYTGEAFF
TGTGCCATCAGTGGGTATACAGGGGAAGCTTTCTTT
>TRBD1|TRBV7-9|TRBJ1-2|.
CASSQDRGIGFNYGYTF
TGTGCCAGCAGCCAGGACAGGGGGATTGGTTTTAACTATGGCTACACCTTC
>.|TRBV11-3|TRBJ2-5|.
CASSSSQETQYF
TGTGCCAGCAGCTCCAGCCAAGAGACCCAGTACTTC
>.|TRBV30|TRBJ1-2|.
CAWSNDNTNYGYTF
TGTGCCTGGAGTAACGACAATACTAACTATGGCTACACCTTC
>TRBD1|TRBV5-1|TRBJ2-1|.
CASSCPVDRDGDEQFF
TGCGCCAGCAGCTGTCCGGTGGACAGGGATGGCGATGAGCAGTTCTTC
>.|TRBV2|TRBJ2-5|.
CASDREAETQYF
TGTGCCAGCGACAGGGAGGCGGAGACCCAGTACTTC
>TRBD1|TRBV7-6|TRBJ2-1|.
CASSLATGDFSYNEQFF
TGTGCCAGCAGCTTAGCGACAGGGGATTTCTCCTACAATGAGCAGTTCTTC
>TRBD2|TRBV15|TRBJ2-2|.
CASTVGGGTGELFF
TGTGCCTCCACTGTCGGGGGGGGCACCGGGGAGCTGTTTTTT
>TRBD2|TRBV7-3|TRBJ2-7|.
CASSPSGVYEQYF
TGTGCCAGCAGCCCCAGCGGGGTCTACGAGCAGTACTTC
>.|TRBV2|TRBJ1-2|.
CASSGDTYYGYTF
TGTGCCAGCAGTGGGGACACTTACTATGGCTACACCTTC
>.|TRBV5-6|TRBJ1-1|.
CASSTGVKAFF
TGTGCCAGCAGTACAGGAGTCAAGGCTTTCTTT
>.|TRBV5-1|TRBJ2-7|.
CASSSPSYEQYF
TGCGCCAGCAGCTCTCCCTCCTACGAGCAGTACTTC
>.|TRBV25-1|TRBJ1-3|.
CASSRQGSGNTIYF
TGTGCCAGCAGTCGCCAGGGTTCTGGAAACACCATATATTTT
>.|TRBV7-3|TRBJ1-6|.
CASSSTWTSSPLHF
TGTGCCAGCAGCTCGACTTGGACTTCTTCACCCCTCCACTTT
>TRBD1|TRBV5-6|TRBJ1-1|.
CASSWDRDAEAFF
TGTGCCAGCAGCTGGGACAGGGACGCTGAAGCTTTCTTT
>.|TRBV12-2|TRBJ2-5|.
CASRPDHGDTQYF
TGTGCAAGTCGCCCCGACCATGGAGATACCCAGTACTTC
>.|TRBV6-1|TRBJ1-1|.
CASSEGQVKFEAFF
TGTGCCAGCAGTGAAGGTCAGGTGAAGTTTGAAGCTTTCTTT
>TRBD1|TRBV7-8|TRBJ2-7|.
CASSFPGQGTYEQYF
TGTGCCAGCAGCTTTCCGGGACAGGGGACTTACGAGCAGTACTTC
>.|TRBV11-2|TRBJ2-7|.
CASSSLSRMYEQYF
TGTGCCAGCAGTTCCCTCTCGAGGATGTACGAGCAGTACTTC
>.|TRBV9|TRBJ2-2|.
CASSVVGAGELFF
TGTGCCAGCAGCGTAGTTGGGGCAGGGGAGCTGTTTTTT
>.|TRBV29-1|TRBJ1-4|.
CSVAGVANEKLFF
TGCAGCGTCGCAGGGGTGGCTAATGAAAAACTGTTTTTT
>TRBD2|TRBV6-1|TRBJ2-1|.
CASSGTPGLADYNEQFF
TGTGCCAGCAGTGGGACCCCGGGACTAGCGGATTACAATGAGCAGTTCTTC
>TRBD1|TRBV6-5|TRBJ2-4|once
CASRTGTEGNIQYF
TGTGCCAGCAGGACCGGGACAGAGGGAAACATTCAGTACTTC
>.|TRBV2|TRBJ2-7|large
CASSEGVYEQYF
TGTGCCAGCAGCGAGGGGGTTTACGAGCAGTACTTC